The 31 T cell receptor beta chains below come from one sample, sequenced in a study of blood T cell repertoires in COVID-19. The method was immunoSEQ multiplex PCR; TCRdb's version includes in-frame clones alone and lacks a portion of them. The table shows 350,000 to 450,000 clones, with about 86% occurring only once. The specimen was peripheral blood. All receptors derive from an older woman with COVID-19, enrolled during active disease.

V usage is TRBV6-5 and J usage is TRBJ1-1, with 7 nucleotides matching TRBD1. Germline V gene data show CDR1 as MNHEY and CDR2 as SVGAGI. Trimming cost V 6 bases and J 1 base; bases outside gene matches: 8. The CDR3 has 15 amino acids. CDR3 residues: CASRTGQSRNTEAFF. CDR3 in DNA: TGTGCCAGCAGAACGGGACAGTCACGGAACACTGAAGCTTTCTTT.

This clone came up once. The chain links TRBV7-8 to TRBJ1-2; D uncertain. The ends were cut back, 1 base at V and 7 bases at J, with 10 bases in the middle. This CDR3 is 13 amino acids long. Germline CDR1 reads SGHVS; CDR2 reads FQNEAQ. The CDR3 here is CASSLGVVRGYTF. CDR3 in DNA: TGTGCCAGCAGCTTAGGAGTGGTCCGTGGCTACACCTTC.

The genes are TRBV5-6 and TRBJ1-6, with a possible D match to TRBD1 (6 bases). CDR3 size: 15 residues. Deletions cut 3 bases from V and 7 bases from J, with 14 bases between. CDR1 is SGHDT, CDR2 YYEEEE, per germline. CDR3 sequence reads: CASSYEPGANSPLHF. In nucleotides, the CDR3 is TGTGCCAGCAGCTACGAACCAGGGGCGAATTCACCCCTCCACTTT.

The chain links TRBV3-1 (or the pseudogene TRBV3-2) to TRBJ2-3; D may be TRBD2 (5 bases). This CDR3 region has 13 residues. Looked up from germline, CDR1 is LGHDT and CDR2 is YNNKEL (reference sequence). V shed 4 bases and J shed 8 bases, with 13 bases lying between them. The CDR3 DNA follows: TGTGCCAGCAGCCTAGGACTCCCAGGTACGCAGTATTTT. It codes for CASSLGLPGTQYF.

The rearrangement links TRBV10-3 to TRBJ2-5, with D unresolved. The V gene lost 8 bases and the J gene lost 2 bases, with 9 bases spanning the gap. Germline V gives CDR1 ENHRY, CDR2 SYGVKD. This CDR3 comprises 12 residues. CDR3 coding DNA: TGTGCCATCGGTCGAGAACAAGAGACCCAGTACTTC. Protein product: CAIGREQETQYF.

The chain has TRBV10-3 and TRBJ2-7; tentative D call: TRBD2 (6 bases). CDR1 is ENHRY, CDR2 SYGVKD, per germline. V shed 8 bases and J shed 6 bases, with 17 bases lying between them. This CDR3 region has 13 residues. CDR3 sequence reads: CAIRGYSSGEQYF. CDR3 coding DNA: TGTGCCATCCGGGGGTATTCCTCAGGCGAGCAGTACTTC.

V usage is TRBV5-1 and J usage is TRBJ1-2, with D possibly being TRBD1 (6 bases). This CDR3 is 14 amino acids long. Between the trimmed V and J ends, which lost 1 base and 6 bases, there was a span of 13 bases. Looked up from germline, CDR1 is SGHRS and CDR2 is YFSETQ. The CDR3 sequence: CASSLSTGKDGYTF. CDR3 DNA sequence: TGCGCCAGCAGCTTGAGTACAGGGAAAGATGGCTACACCTTC.

This clone was observed once. This chain links TRBV30 with TRBJ1-1; 10 bases match TRBD1. J gave up 5 bases and V 5 bases, and 5 bases lay outside the gene matches. The CDR3 length is 13 residues. Per the germline V gene, CDR1 is GTSNPN and CDR2 is SVGIG (reference sequence). The CDR3 sequence: CAWDRDRGTEAFF. The CDR3 nucleotides are TGTGCCTGGGACCGGGACAGGGGAACTGAAGCTTTCTTT.

The chain employs TRBV6-5 and TRBJ2-6; TRBD2 might be the D (5 bases). CDR1 MNHEY and CDR2 SVGAGI come from the germline V gene. V dropped 7 bases and J dropped 1 base, with 11 bases sitting between them. The CDR3 runs to 15 residues. In DNA, the CDR3 is TGTGCCAGCATGACGGGAACGTCTGGGGCCAACGTCCTGACTTTC. Its translation: CASMTGTSGANVLTF.

This chain uses TRBV7-6 with TRBJ2-7; 9 bases match TRBD1. V shed 6 bases and J 7 bases; nucleotides not matched to a gene: 16. Germline CDR1 reads SGHVS; CDR2 reads FNYEAQ. The CDR3 is 16 amino acids. DNA for the CDR3: TGTGCCAGCAGGGCGGTGGGTGGACAGGGGTCAGGTGAGCAGTACTTC. Protein: CASRAVGGQGSGEQYF.

The rearrangement links TRBV11-3 to TRBJ2-2; weak D call: TRBD1 (6 bases). The CDR3 extends over 16 amino acids. Germline V gene lookup returns CDR1 SGHNT and CDR2 YENEEA. V lost 1 base and J 2 bases, leaving 11 bases between the germline ends. CDR3 amino acids: CASSLGGGSNTGELFF. The DNA for the CDR3 is TGTGCCAGCAGCTTAGGAGGGGGTAGTAACACCGGGGAGCTGTTTTTT.

The chain links TRBV3-1 (or the pseudogene TRBV3-2) to TRBJ2-1, with 7 bases matching TRBD1. The V and J ends lost 0 bases and 12 bases, in that order; junction bases with no gene match: 2. CDR3 length: 12 amino acids. CDR1 and CDR2 (germline): LGHDT, YNNKEL (reference sequence). The CDR3 loop reads CASSQDRDRQFF. CDR3 bases: TGTGCCAGCAGCCAAGACCGGGACAGGCAGTTCTTC.

Comments on this clone: Within the sample, other DNA sequences also encode this same CDR3. V and J are TRBV5-1 and TRBJ2-7; TRBD2 agrees at 7 bases. The CDR3 has 13 amino acids. The V gene end was trimmed by 2 bases and the J gene end by 1 base; junction bases not matched to a gene: 0. Per germline, CDR1 SGHRS and CDR2 YFSETQ. CDR3 region: CASSLAGSYEQYF. The CDR3 DNA sequence: TGCGCCAGCAGCTTAGCGGGGTCCTACGAGCAGTACTTC.

This chain joins TRBV5-1 and TRBJ1-2; no clear D. CDR1 SGHRS and CDR2 YFSETQ come from the germline V gene. The CDR3 contains 16 residues. V was clipped by 1 base and J by 0 bases, with 13 bases between them. The CDR3 DNA reads as TGCGCCAGCAGCTTGAACTCGCCTGGGCCTAACTATGGCTACACCTTC. It translates to CASSLNSPGPNYGYTF.

This chain joins TRBV10-3 and TRBJ1-1; D call uncertain. V lost 6 bases and J lost 1, with 6 bases in between. The germline V gene has CDR1 ENHRY and CDR2 SYGVKD. The CDR3 runs to 12 residues. CDR3 DNA sequence: TGTGCCATCAGAGCTGGGAACACTGAAGCTTTCTTT. Translating gives CAIRAGNTEAFF.

This chain joins TRBV19 and TRBJ1-5; a possible D gene is TRBD1 (6 bases). Trimming took 5 bases from V and 2 from J, leaving 13 bases between them. Per germline, CDR1 LNHDA and CDR2 SQIVND (reference sequence). The CDR3 loop spans 15 amino acids. CDR3 amino acids: CASSSTRQGNQPQHF. The DNA for the CDR3 is TGTGCCAGTAGTTCGACTCGACAGGGCAATCAGCCCCAGCATTTT.

This clone was recorded a few times. The chain combines TRBV24-1 with TRBJ2-5; 12 nucleotides line up with TRBD1. Germline lookup yields CDR1 KGHDR and CDR2 SFDVKD. CDR3 length equals 16 residues. V gave up 4 bases and J gave up 3 bases; unmatched junction bases: 5. Here the CDR3 reads CATSETGQGAEETQYF. The CDR3 nucleotides are TGTGCCACCAGTGAAACGGGACAGGGGGCTGAAGAGACCCAGTACTTC.

Concerning this clone itself: The sample contains more than one DNA sequence encoding this CDR3. The rearrangement joins TRBV5-1 to TRBJ1-1; TRBD1 agrees at 9 bases. The CDR3 covers 16 residues. Germline values: CDR1 SGHRS, CDR2 YFSETQ. Trimming took 4 bases from V and 1 from J; bases not matched to a gene: 8. The CDR3 DNA reads as TGCGCCAGCAGCCCAGGACAGGGGAGCGCGAACACTGAAGCTTTCTTT. Its protein is CASSPGQGSANTEAFF.

The chain is built from TRBV6-5 and TRBJ2-5; no clear D gene. Trimming removed 0 bases at V and 5 bases at J, with 10 bases between. Per germline, CDR1 MNHEY and CDR2 SVGAGI. This CDR3 spans 14 amino acids. The CDR3 is CASSYSESWETQYF. Here the CDR3 DNA reads TGTGCCAGCAGTTACTCTGAGAGTTGGGAGACCCAGTACTTC.

This chain links TRBV6-4 with TRBJ1-6, with unresolved D. The CDR3 is 13 amino acids. Germline loops: CDR1 MRHNA, CDR2 SNTAGT. Trimming took 3 bases from V and 9 from J, leaving 9 bases between them. The CDR3 DNA reads TGTGCCAGCAGTGATTTGAACTGTTCACCCCTCCACTTT. Its translation: CASSDLNCSPLHF.

The rearrangement uses TRBV6-6 and TRBJ1-5, with D hard to call. The V and J ends lost 10 bases and 7 bases respectively, with 17 bases between them. CDR1 and CDR2 from the germline V gene are MNHNY and SVGAGI (reference sequence). This CDR3 contains 13 residues. The CDR3 spells CATSAGNRQPQHF. The CDR3, as DNA: TGTGCCACTTCAGCAGGTAATCGCCAGCCCCAGCATTTT.

The gene calls are TRBV5-1 and TRBJ1-6; D is unclear. The CDR3 is 14 residues long. Trimming stripped 0 bases from V and 7 bases from J, with 8 bases between. The germline V gene encodes CDR1 SGHRS and CDR2 YFSETQ. CDR3 DNA: TGCGCCAGCAGCTTGGACAGTTTGAATTCACCCCTCCACTTT. Translated, it gives CASSLDSLNSPLHF.

V gene TRBV7-7 combines with J gene TRBJ2-2; D is unclear. Trimming took off 3 bases at V and 4 bases at J, with 6 bases between the two ends. This CDR3 is built from 13 residues. Germline CDR1 reads SSHAT; CDR2 reads FNYEAQ (reference sequence). The CDR3 sequence is CASSFSGTGELFF. The CDR3 nucleotides read TGTGCCAGCAGCTTTTCCGGCACCGGGGAGCTGTTTTTT.

The rearrangement uses TRBV6-4 and TRBJ1-2; TRBD1 matches at 9 bases. The V gene end was trimmed by 6 bases and the J gene end by 4 bases; junction bases not matched to a gene: 9. Germline V gene lookup returns CDR1 MRHNA and CDR2 SNTAGT. The CDR3 totals 15 residues. CDR3 amino acids: CASSRDREGGYGYTF. The CDR3 DNA reads as TGTGCCAGCAGCCGGGACAGGGAAGGGGGCTATGGCTACACCTTC.

The rearrangement links TRBV9 to TRBJ2-2; 7 nucleotides match TRBD2. This CDR3 is built from 16 residues. The J segment lost 4 bases and the V segment lost 6 bases, leaving 12 bases of the junction unmatched. The V gene's germline CDR1 is SGDLS and CDR2 YYNGEE. Here the CDR3 DNA reads TGTGCCAGCAACAAGGGGCCTAGCGGTACCACCGGGGAGCTGTTTTTT. Protein sequence: CASNKGPSGTTGELFF. Complete variable domain (other parts from reference TRBV9 and TRBJ2-2): DSGVTQTPKHLITATGQRVTLRCSPRSGDLSVYWYQQSLDQGLQFLIQYYNGEERAKGNILERFSAQQFPDLHSELNLSSLELGDSALYFCASNKGPSGTTGELFFGEGSRLTVL.

The count of this clone is one. The rearrangement joins TRBV19 to TRBJ2-1; a weak D match, TRBD2 (6 bases). This CDR3 is built from 14 residues. Germline CDR1 and CDR2: LNHDA and SQIVND (reference sequence). Trimming took off 7 bases at V and 1 base at J, with 11 bases between the two ends. The CDR3 nucleotides are TGTGCCAGTAATGTGGGGGGATCCTACAATGAGCAGTTCTTC. This translates into CASNVGGSYNEQFF.

V is TRBV24-1 and J is TRBJ2-1; 12 nucleotides line up with TRBD2. The CDR3 loop spans 13 amino acids. Germline V lookup: CDR1 KGHDR, CDR2 SFDVKD. With 6 bases clipped from V and 10 bases from J, the junction kept 3 bases outside the gene matches. CDR3 sequence (DNA): TGTGCCACCAGTACTAGCGGGGGGCAAGAGCAGTTCTTC. Protein sequence: CATSTSGGQEQFF.

V usage is TRBV9 and J usage is TRBJ2-1, with D maybe TRBD1 (6 bases). Germline CDR1 is SGDLS and CDR2 is YYNGEE. Deletions cut 6 bases from V and 3 bases from J, with 10 bases between. CDR3 size: 13 residues. CDR3 nucleotide sequence: TGTGCCAGCACTGGGGGCTACTACAATGAGCAGTTCTTC. Its translation is CASTGGYYNEQFF.

The V gene is TRBV9, the J gene TRBJ2-3; TRBD2 is a possible D gene (5 bases). This CDR3 has 15 residues. V was shortened by 4 bases and J by 4 bases, with 16 bases between the two germline ends. Germline V gives CDR1 SGDLS, CDR2 YYNGEE. CDR3 sequence (DNA): TGTGCCAGCAGCCCTAGTGGCCCGGAGGCAGATACGCAGTATTTT. Translating gives CASSPSGPEADTQYF.

The rearrangement joins TRBV18 to TRBJ2-4; TRBD1 matches at 9 bases. V gave up 2 bases and J gave up 6 bases; unmatched junction bases: 14. The germline CDR1 and CDR2 sequences are KGHSH and LQKENI. The length of the CDR3 is 18 residues. The CDR3 nucleotides read TGTGCCAGCTCACCAGTTTTCGCCGGACAGGGGTTGGGAAACATTCAGTACTTC. This translates into CASSPVFAGQGLGNIQYF.

The chain combines TRBV9 with TRBJ2-1, with TRBD2 matching over 11 bases. The CDR3 is 16 amino acids. J was trimmed by 9 bases and V by 0 bases; bases with no gene match: 8. Germline V lookup: CDR1 SGDLS, CDR2 YYNGEE. The CDR3 DNA follows: TGTGCCAGCAGCGTAGCAGTTAGCGGGGGGGCAGCTGAGCAGTTCTTC. Protein: CASSVAVSGGAAEQFF.